This entry describes one T cell receptor (beta chain). Its antigen remains unknown. Generated by immunoSEQ multiplex PCR, the TCRdb table keeps only in-frame clones and is missing some. The table shows some 170,000 clones, with 88% occurring only once. Germline CDR1 reads MNHEY; CDR2 reads SMNVEV (reference sequence). V was trimmed by 4 bases and J by 14 bases, leaving 12 bases between them. This CDR3 comprises 12 residues. These data come from a study of T cell responses to AZD1222 COVID-19 vaccine. Pooling covered second doses at about 4 or about 12 weeks. Overall study findings and caveats: Nearly half of spike-specific TCRs reportedly target unmutated variant regions.

The rearrangement uses TRBV27 and TRBJ1-6; a weak D match, TRBD1 (6 bases). The sequenced sample was peripheral blood, obtained 28 days after the second AZD1222 dose. This receptor was taken from an adult who received the AZD1222 COVID-19 vaccine. CDR3 in amino acids: CASSSVEGALHF. CDR3 coding DNA: TGTGCCAGCAGTTCGGTCGAGGGGGCCCTCCACTTT.